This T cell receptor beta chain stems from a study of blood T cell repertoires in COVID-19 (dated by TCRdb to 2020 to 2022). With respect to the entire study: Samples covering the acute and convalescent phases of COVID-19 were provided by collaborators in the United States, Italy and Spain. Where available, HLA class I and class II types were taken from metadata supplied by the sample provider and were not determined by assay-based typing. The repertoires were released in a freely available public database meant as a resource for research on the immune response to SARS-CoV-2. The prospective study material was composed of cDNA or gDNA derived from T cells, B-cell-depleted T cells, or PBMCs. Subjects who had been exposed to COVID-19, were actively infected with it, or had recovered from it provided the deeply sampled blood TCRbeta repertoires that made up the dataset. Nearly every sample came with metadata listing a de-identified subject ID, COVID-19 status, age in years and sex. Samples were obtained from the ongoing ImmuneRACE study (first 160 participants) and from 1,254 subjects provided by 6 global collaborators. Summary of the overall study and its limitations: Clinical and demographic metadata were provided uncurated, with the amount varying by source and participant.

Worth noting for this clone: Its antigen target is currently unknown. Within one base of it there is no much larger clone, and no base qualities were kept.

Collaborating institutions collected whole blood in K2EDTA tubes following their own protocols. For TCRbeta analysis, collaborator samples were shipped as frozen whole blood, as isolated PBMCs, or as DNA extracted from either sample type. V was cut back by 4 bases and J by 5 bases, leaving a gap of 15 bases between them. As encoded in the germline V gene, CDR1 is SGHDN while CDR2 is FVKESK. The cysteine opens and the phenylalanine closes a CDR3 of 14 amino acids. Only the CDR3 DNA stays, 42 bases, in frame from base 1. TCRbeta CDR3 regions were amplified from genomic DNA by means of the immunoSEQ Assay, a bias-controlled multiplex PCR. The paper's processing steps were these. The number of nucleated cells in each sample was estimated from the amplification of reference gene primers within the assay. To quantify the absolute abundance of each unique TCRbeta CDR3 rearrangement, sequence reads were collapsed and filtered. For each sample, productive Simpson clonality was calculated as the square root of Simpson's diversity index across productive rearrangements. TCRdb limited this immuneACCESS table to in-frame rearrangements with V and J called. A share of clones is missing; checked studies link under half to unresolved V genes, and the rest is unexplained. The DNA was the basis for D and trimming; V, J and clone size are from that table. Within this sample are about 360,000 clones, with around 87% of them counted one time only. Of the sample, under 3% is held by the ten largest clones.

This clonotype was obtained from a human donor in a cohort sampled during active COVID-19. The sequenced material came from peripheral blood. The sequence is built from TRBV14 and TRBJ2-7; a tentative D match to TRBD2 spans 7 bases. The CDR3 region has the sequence CASSLWGGGNEQYF. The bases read TGTGCCAGCAGCCTGTGGGGAGGGGGGAACGAGCAGTACTTC.